Following are 18 T cell receptor beta chains from one sample sequenced in a study of T-cell reconstitution after alpha-beta-depleted transplantation in children listed by TCRdb under 2016. The library was obtained by PCR. The instrument was an Illumina HiSeq 2500. TCR libraries were prepared with molecular barcoding, using unique molecular identifiers to normalize TCRbeta repertoire quantification. TCRdb itself trimmed the public reads at Q25 with fastp, ran MiXCR and retained productive beta chains. Each CDR3 protein gets just one entry, which takes the most common genes and DNA from the rows behind it. For this sample there are 260,000 or so distinct CDR3 sequences; more than 10% appear just once. The ten largest clones take up roughly 2.6% of the sample. The sequencing used PBMCs from the stem cell graft donor, collected from the stem cell graft. The receptors were sampled from a human donor who donated a stem cell graft to a child with acute lymphoblastic leukemia.

This clonotype was recorded at least ten times. The CDR3 region is CASSLGESQHNEQFF. The CDR3 region has the DNA TGTGCCAGCAGTTTGGGGGAGAGCCAACACAATGAGCAGTTCTTC. The chain links TRBV27 to TRBJ2-1; D is possibly TRBD1 or TRBD2 (5 bases each). The CDR3 sequence is 15 residues long. With 3 bases removed from V and 5 bases from J, the gap between germline ends came to 14 bases. CDR1 and CDR2 from the germline V gene are MNHEY and SMNVEV (reference sequence).

In this sample, this clonotype turned up many times. The chain links TRBV19 to TRBJ2-1; D remains ambiguous. Germline-derived CDR1 and CDR2 are LNHDA and SQIVND (reference sequence). This CDR3 spans 13 amino acids. The V end was cut by 2 bases, the J end by 3 bases, with 5 bases between. Here the CDR3 reads CASSINLYNEQFF. The CDR3 nucleotides read TGTGCCAGTAGTATAAACCTCTACAATGAGCAGTTCTTC.

This clonotype was detected ten times or more. The chain combines TRBV6-5 with TRBJ1-5; possibly TRBD1 for D (5 bases). V was shortened by 0 bases and J by 4 bases, with 10 bases between the two germline ends. Germline CDR1 is MNHEY and CDR2 is SVGAGI. The CDR3 extends over 15 amino acids. As DNA, the CDR3 is TGTGCCAGCAGTTACTCATCGGCAGGGAATCAGCCCCAGCATTTT. Residues: CASSYSSAGNQPQHF.

This clonotype was picked up many times. CDR3 amino acids: CASSDSLRPDTQYF. The CDR3 DNA sequence: TGTGCCAGCAGTGACAGCCTCCGTCCAGATACGCAGTATTTT. The chain couples TRBV25-1 to TRBJ2-3; D is ambiguous. Trimming removed 3 bases from V and 4 bases from J, with 11 bases in between. CDR3 length: 14 residues. Germline V lookup: CDR1 MGHDK, CDR2 SYGVNS.

In its sample, this clonotype was seen many times. The gene calls are TRBV7-2 and TRBJ2-7; TRBD1 aligns across 7 bases. The CDR3 runs 14 residues. The germline V gene has CDR1 SGHTA and CDR2 FQGNSA. Trimming took 7 bases from V and 5 from J; bases not matched to a gene: 11. The CDR3 loop is CASTTTGLSNEQYF. The CDR3 nucleotides are TGTGCCAGCACCACGACAGGGTTGTCCAACGAGCAGTACTTC.

The chain couples TRBV24-1 to TRBJ2-2; D may be TRBD1 (6 bases). Between the trimmed V and J ends, which lost 4 bases and 7 bases, there was a span of 9 bases. Germline values: CDR1 KGHDR, CDR2 SFDVKD. This CDR3 contains 13 residues. CDR3 nucleotide sequence: TGTGCCACCAGTGACAGCAGGGGCGGGGAGCTGTTTTTT. Translated, it gives CATSDSRGGELFF.

This clonotype came up a few times. The chain carries TRBV6-5 and TRBJ1-2; unclear D gene. The CDR3 is made up of 13 amino acids. Trimming pared 0 bases from V and 4 bases from J, leaving 6 bases between. Germline assignment: CDR1 MNHEY and CDR2 SVGAGI. The CDR3 spells CASSYSPIYGYTF. The CDR3 nucleotides read TGTGCCAGCAGTTACTCACCGATCTATGGCTACACCTTC.

This clonotype showed up many times. This chain connects TRBV15 to TRBJ1-1, with D tentatively TRBD1 (6 bases). The germline V gene has CDR1 LNHNV and CDR2 YYDKDF (reference sequence). With 1 base removed from V and 1 base from J, the gap between germline ends came to 10 bases. This CDR3 is 15 amino acids long. Written as DNA, the CDR3 is TGTGCCACCAGCAGAGTTGGGGGACAGAACACTGAAGCTTTCTTT. Translated, it gives CATSRVGGQNTEAFF.

The table lists this clonotype with a few counts. The chain is built from TRBV18 and TRBJ1-2; a weak D match, TRBD1 (5 bases). This CDR3 has 12 residues. Germline lookup yields CDR1 KGHSH and CDR2 LQKENI. The ends were cut back, 6 bases at V and 7 bases at J, with 12 bases in the middle. CDR3 sequence reads: CASSPGFFGYTF. In DNA, the CDR3 is TGTGCCAGCTCGCCAGGGTTTTTTGGCTACACCTTC.

This clonotype was counted many times. The rearrangement links TRBV18 to TRBJ1-5, with D perhaps TRBD1 (5 bases). CDR3 length equals 15 residues. Trimming removed 3 bases at V and 3 bases at J, with 12 bases between. Germline-derived CDR1 and CDR2 are KGHSH and LQKENI. DNA for the CDR3: TGTGCCAGCTCACCCCGGGAGGGGACCAATCAGCCCCAGCATTTT. Translating it yields CASSPREGTNQPQHF.

The V gene is TRBV28, the J gene TRBJ1-5; D might be TRBD1 (6 bases). The CDR3 spans 15 residues. The ends were cut back, 3 bases at V and 5 bases at J, with 14 bases in the middle. CDR1 MDHEN and CDR2 SYDVKM come from the germline V gene. CDR3 coding DNA: TGTGCCAGCAGTTTGGCGGACAGACTCTATCAGCCCCAGCATTTT. It codes for CASSLADRLYQPQHF.

This clonotype was observed a few times. The chain is built from TRBV28 and TRBJ2-7; 7 bases match TRBD1. With 2 bases clipped from V and 0 bases from J, the junction kept 7 bases outside the gene matches. CDR3 length: 16 amino acids. Per the germline V gene, CDR1 is MDHEN and CDR2 is SYDVKM. The CDR3, as DNA: TGTGCCAGCAGTTTAGTAGGGGGCGCCATCTCCTACGAGCAGTACTTC. It encodes CASSLVGGAISYEQYF.

This clonotype was counted ten times or more. This chain links TRBV4-3 with TRBJ2-7, with 8 bases aligning to TRBD1. CDR3 length: 14 amino acids. V lost 4 bases and J lost 2; bases outside the gene matches: 4. Germline V lookup: CDR1 LGHNA, CDR2 YSLEER. CDR3 region: CASSLWTGTYEQYF. DNA of the CDR3: TGCGCCAGCAGCCTTTGGACAGGGACCTACGAGCAGTACTTC.

This clonotype was seen only once. A much larger clone lies a single base off, so this may be a read error. The gene calls are TRBV7-6 and TRBJ2-7; D gene ambiguous. The CDR3 has 14 residues. Germline-derived CDR1 and CDR2 are SGHVS and FNYEAQ. The CDR3 sequence is CANSFLPRSYEQYF. The CDR3 DNA reads TGTGCCAACAGCTTTTTACCGCGATCCTACGAGCAGTACTTC. Based on the CDR3 plus reference TRBV7-6 and TRBJ2-7, the full variable domain is GAGVSQSPRYKVTKRGQDVALRCDPISGHVSLYWYRQALGQGPEFLTYFNYEAQQDKSGLPNDRFSAERPEGSISTLTIQRTEQRDSAMYRCANSFLPRSYEQYFGPGTRLTVT.

This clonotype came up many times. The gene calls are TRBV14 and TRBJ1-2; D may be TRBD1 (5 bases). The V end was cut by 1 base, the J end by 4 bases, with 10 bases between. CDR1 is SGHDN, CDR2 FVKESK, per germline. The length of the CDR3 is 14 residues. The CDR3 bases are TGTGCCAGCAGCCAAGGGTCGGGGCTCTATGGCTACACCTTC. It specifies CASSQGSGLYGYTF. The full variable domain, with the rest looked up from reference TRBV14 and TRBJ1-2, is EAGVTQFPSHSVIEKGQTVTLRCDPISGHDNLYWYRRVMGKEIKFLLHFVKESKQDESGMPNNRFLAERTGGTYSTLKVQPAELEDSGVYFCASSQGSGLYGYTFGSGTRLTVV.

This clonotype was seen ten or more times. The chain has TRBV20-1 and TRBJ2-3; D is possibly TRBD1 (6 bases). There are 15 residues in the CDR3. V was cut by 0 bases and J by 0 bases, with 10 bases left in between. Per germline, CDR1 DFQATT and CDR2 SNEGSKA (reference sequence). CDR3 DNA sequence: TGCAGTGCTAGAGACGGGACACTTAGCACAGATACGCAGTATTTT. This sequence encodes CSARDGTLSTDTQYF.

At least ten counts were recorded for this clonotype. The chain has TRBV12-3 or TRBV12-4 and TRBJ2-4; D unresolved. There are 15 residues in the CDR3. V dropped 2 bases and J dropped 0 bases, with 8 bases sitting between them. CDR3 amino acids: CASSLISVAKNIQYF. The CDR3 DNA follows: TGTGCCAGCAGTTTAATTTCCGTAGCCAAAAACATTCAGTACTTC.

This clonotype was seen at least ten times. This rearrangement joins TRBV11-2 to TRBJ1-5, with D possibly TRBD1 on 5 matching bases. Trimming removed 0 bases from V and 9 bases from J, with 9 bases in between. CDR3 length: 13 amino acids. Germline V gene data show CDR1 as SGHAT and CDR2 as FQNNGV. The CDR3, as DNA: TGTGCCAGCAGCTTAGATAGGGGCCGGCCCCAGCATTTT. Its translation is CASSLDRGRPQHF.